This TCR beta chain comes out of a study of blood T cell repertoires in COVID-19. Study information: PBMCs, B-cell-depleted T cells, or T cells were the source of the cDNA or gDNA that made up the material.

The method was immunoSEQ multiplex PCR; TCRdb's version includes in-frame clones alone and lacks a portion of them. The sample has 65,000 to 80,000 clones, 70% to 90% seen once; the top ten hold roughly 2%. Unmatched junction bases numbered 6, after V lost 3 bases and J lost 4 bases. Germline V lookup: CDR1 WSHSY, CDR2 SAAADI. The CDR3 covers 15 residues. The sequencing input was peripheral blood. The TCR was taken from a man aged 30 to 39 with acute or convalescent COVID-19. V is TRBV10-2 and J is TRBJ1-2, with 9 nucleotides matching TRBD1. The CDR3 loop reads CASSDPTGGGYGYTF. The CDR3 DNA is TGCGCCAGCAGTGACCCGACAGGGGGGGGCTATGGCTACACCTTC.